The 30 T cell receptor beta chains given below trace back to one sample, sequenced in a study of cytomegalovirus exposure and HLA in healthy donors. Vbeta (60) and Jbeta (13) primers were used in the PCR. Method: immunoSEQ multiplex PCR; TCRdb's copy keeps in-frame clones and lacks some. The table includes about 140,000 clones, 60% to 80% detected once. Sequencing was done on a sample of PBMCs. Every receptor here comes from a man younger than 35 in good health and CMV-seronegative.

This sequence joins TRBV6-5 and TRBJ1-2; 8 bases align to TRBD1. The CDR3 extends over 13 amino acids. Trimming at V came to 5 bases and at J to 2 bases, leaving 1 base not matched to a gene. In germline, CDR1 is MNHEY, CDR2 SVGAGI. The DNA for the CDR3 is TGTGCCAGCAGTAACAGGGGGAACTATGGCTACACCTTC. Protein product: CASSNRGNYGYTF.

V and J are TRBV11-2 and TRBJ1-4, with 10 bases aligning to TRBD1. This CDR3 spans 16 amino acids. Germline V lookup: CDR1 SGHAT, CDR2 FQNNGV. V dropped 2 bases and J dropped 9; count of bases not matched to a gene: 9. The chain's CDR3 is CASSLRSGTGAKKLFF. In nucleotides, the CDR3 is TGTGCCAGCAGCTTACGTTCCGGGACAGGGGCGAAAAAACTGTTTTTT.

V and J are TRBV7-6 and TRBJ2-1; the match to TRBD2 covers 8 bases. From germline, CDR1 is SGHVS and CDR2 FNYEAQ. The CDR3 spans 16 residues. Germline trimming cut 1 base from V and 6 bases from J; bases unmatched to any gene: 8. In DNA form, the CDR3 reads TGTGCCAGCAGCTTAGAGGCAAGCGGGGGTCGCAATGAGCAGTTCTTC. Protein sequence: CASSLEASGGRNEQFF. The full variable domain, completed using reference TRBV7-6 and TRBJ2-1, is GAGVSQSPRYKVTKRGQDVALRCDPISGHVSLYWYRQALGQGPEFLTYFNYEAQQDKSGLPNDRFSAERPEGSISTLTIQRTEQRDSAMYRCASSLEASGGRNEQFFGPGTRLTVL.

This clone is a singleton in its sample. The chain combines TRBV29-1 with TRBJ1-1, with D possibly being TRBD1 (5 bases). The V end was cut by 4 bases, the J end by 1 base, with 7 bases between. The CDR3 runs 12 residues. CDR1 and CDR2 (germline): SQVTM, ANQGSEA. CDR3 region: CSVATANTEAFF. The CDR3 nucleotides are TGCAGCGTTGCGACAGCGAACACTGAAGCTTTCTTT.

The V gene is TRBV18, the J gene TRBJ2-7; the match to TRBD1 covers 7 bases. V was pared by 4 bases and J by 0 bases, with 12 bases of the junction left unmatched. CDR1 and CDR2 (germline): KGHSH, LQKENI. The CDR3 contains 17 residues. The CDR3 spells CASSLGLRQGLSYEQYF. The CDR3 coding sequence is TGTGCCAGCTCACTGGGGCTTCGACAGGGCCTCTCCTACGAGCAGTACTTC. Based on the CDR3 plus reference TRBV18 and TRBJ2-7, the full variable domain is NAGVMQNPRHLVRRRGQEARLRCSPMKGHSHVYWYRQLPEEGLKFMVYLQKENIIDESGMPKERFSAEFPKEGPSILRIQQVVRGDSAAYFCASSLGLRQGLSYEQYFGPGTRLTVT.

In its sample, this clone was seen a few times. The chain employs TRBV15 and TRBJ2-7, with D perhaps matching TRBD2 (6 bases). The V gene's germline CDR1 is LNHNV and CDR2 YYDKDF (reference sequence). V was cut by 0 bases and J by 0 bases, with 9 bases left in between. This CDR3 is 15 amino acids long. DNA for the CDR3: TGTGCCACCAGCAGAGAGTACGGGAGCTCCTACGAGCAGTACTTC. Protein: CATSREYGSSYEQYF.

Only a few counts were recorded for this clone. The chain is built from TRBV6-5 and TRBJ1-1; D is perhaps TRBD1 (6 bases). Germline V CDR1 and CDR2: MNHEY, SVGAGI. V was trimmed by 6 bases and J by 7 bases, leaving 18 bases between them. The CDR3 is 14 residues long. In DNA form, the CDR3 reads TGTGCCAGCAGGCTCGCCCAGGGGACCAATGAAGCTTTCTTT. It encodes CASRLAQGTNEAFF.

The rearrangement uses TRBV5-5 and TRBJ1-2; 7 bases align to TRBD1. V trimming: 4 bases; J trimming: 4 bases; junction bases outside the gene matches: 10. Germline V gene data show CDR1 as SGHKS and CDR2 as YYEKEE (reference sequence). This CDR3 has 15 amino acids. CDR3 amino acids: CASSTYVGTAYGYTF. CDR3 nucleotides: TGTGCCAGCAGCACCTATGTTGGGACAGCCTATGGCTACACCTTC. Combining the CDR3 with reference TRBV5-5 and TRBJ1-2 gives the whole variable domain DAGVTQSPTHLIKTRGQQVTLRCSPISGHKSVSWYQQVLGQGPQFIFQYYEKEERGRGNFPDRFSARQFPNYSSELNVNALLLGDSALYLCASSTYVGTAYGYTFGSGTRLTVV.

Worth noting for this clone: The same CDR3 arises from other DNA sequences in this sample as well. V and J are TRBV5-5 and TRBJ1-3; D is ambiguous. The CDR3 is 15 residues long. Germline lookup yields CDR1 SGHKS and CDR2 YYEKEE (reference sequence). Trimming took 0 bases from V and 0 from J, leaving 7 bases between them. CDR3 amino acids: CASSLAGSSGNTIYF. DNA of the CDR3: TGTGCCAGCAGCTTGGCTGGCAGCTCTGGAAACACCATATATTTT.

The chain recombines TRBV7-8 with TRBJ2-5, with 8 bases that match TRBD2. CDR3 length: 15 amino acids. CDR1 is SGHVS and CDR2 is FQNEAQ in the germline V gene. V shed 5 bases, J shed 2 bases, and the junction held 7 bases outside the gene matches. The CDR3 bases are TGTGCCAGCAGCGTGGCCGGGGGGGGACAAGAGACCCAGTACTTC. This sequence encodes CASSVAGGGQETQYF.

The rearrangement uses TRBV6-5 and TRBJ2-1, with a tentative D call TRBD1 (6 bases). The CDR3 runs 14 residues. In germline, CDR1 is MNHEY, CDR2 SVGAGI. Deletions cut 6 bases from V and 5 bases from J, with 14 bases between. CDR3 loop: CASRGDTLNNEQFF. CDR3 DNA sequence: TGTGCCAGCAGAGGGGACACTCTGAACAATGAGCAGTTCTTC.

This clone was picked up a small number of times. The rearrangement joins TRBV7-9 to TRBJ2-1; 8 bases match TRBD2. From germline, CDR1 is SEHNR and CDR2 FQNEAQ (reference sequence). This CDR3 is 17 amino acids long. J was trimmed by 4 bases and V by 5 bases; bases with no gene match: 13. Written as DNA, the CDR3 is TGTGCCAGCAGCCCAGGGAAGGGAAGCGGGGGATACAATGAGCAGTTCTTC. This codes for CASSPGKGSGGYNEQFF.

The chain joins TRBV16 to TRBJ1-1; TRBD1 agrees at 10 bases. CDR1 and CDR2 from the germline V gene are KGHSY and FQNENV. The CDR3 length is 13 residues. The junction had 5 bases not matched to a gene; V was cut back by 2 bases and J by 11 bases. In DNA form, the CDR3 reads TGTGCCAGCAGCCAAGGGGACAGGGGCGGCGCTTTCTTT. Protein sequence: CASSQGDRGGAFF.

This clone was seen a handful of times. V gene TRBV5-6 combines with J gene TRBJ2-1; TRBD2 matches 9 bases. The J segment lost 2 bases and the V segment lost 2 bases, leaving 2 bases of the junction unmatched. Germline lookup yields CDR1 SGHDT and CDR2 YYEEEE. CDR3 length equals 15 residues. As DNA, the CDR3 is TGTGCCAGCAGCTTCAGCGGGGGGCCCTACAATGAGCAGTTCTTC. As protein: CASSFSGGPYNEQFF.

The J gene is TRBJ1-4, the V gene TRBV11-2; TRBD1 matches at 9 bases. Germline V gene data show CDR1 as SGHAT and CDR2 as FQNNGV. The CDR3 contains 15 residues. J lost 5 bases, V lost 1 base, and 2 bases had no gene match. The CDR3 here is CASSLAGTGNEKLFF. The CDR3 DNA reads TGTGCCAGCAGCTTAGCCGGGACAGGGAATGAAAAACTGTTTTTT.

This sequence joins TRBV5-1 and TRBJ2-2; D perhaps matches TRBD1 (5 bases). There are 14 residues in the CDR3. V lost 5 bases and J lost 4, with 12 bases in between. Germline V CDR1 and CDR2: SGHRS, YFSETQ. The CDR3 nucleotides read TGCGCCAGCAGACACGGACAAGGCACCGGGGAGCTGTTTTTT. Translated, it gives CASRHGQGTGELFF. The variable domain in full, completed from reference TRBV5-1 and TRBJ2-2, reads KAGVTQTPRYLIKTRGQQVTLSCSPISGHRSVSWYQQTPGQGLQFLFEYFSETQRNKGNFPGRFSGRQFSNSRSEMNVSTLELGDSALYLCASRHGQGTGELFFGEGSRLTVL.

The chain links TRBV14 to TRBJ2-5; the match to TRBD2 covers 7 bases. This CDR3 contains 16 residues. The V gene's germline CDR1 is SGHDN and CDR2 FVKESK. The V segment lost 6 bases and the J segment 2 bases; nucleotides outside the gene matches: 12. CDR3 bases: TGTGCCAGCAGTCCTTTAAGCGGGGTGTTTCAAGAGACCCAGTACTTC. Its translation: CASSPLSGVFQETQYF.

This chain joins TRBV5-1 and TRBJ2-1, with D possibly matching TRBD2 (6 bases). This CDR3 is built from 17 residues. Looked up from germline, CDR1 is SGHRS and CDR2 is YFSETQ. Between the trimmed V and J ends, which lost 0 bases and 7 bases, there was a span of 20 bases. CDR3 region: CASSLGLRGRGVNEQFF. CDR3 nucleotide sequence: TGCGCCAGCAGCTTGGGATTGCGGGGAAGGGGCGTTAATGAGCAGTTCTTC.

The chain is built from TRBV21-1 and TRBJ1-5; no check of the table's D call, TRBD1, against the DNA was made. TRBV21-1 is reported as a pseudogene. The CDR3 extends over 14 amino acids. Here the CDR3 DNA reads TGTGCCAGCAGCACCCGGGACAGGGAACAGCCCCAGCATTTT. This sequence encodes CASSTRDREQPQHF.

V usage is TRBV28 and J usage is TRBJ1-4, with D unclear. V was shortened by 2 bases and J by 8 bases, with 9 bases between the two germline ends. Germline CDR1 reads MDHEN; CDR2 reads SYDVKM. This CDR3 has 13 amino acids. The CDR3: CASSLGTLEKLFF. The CDR3 DNA reads TGTGCCAGCAGTTTAGGCACATTAGAAAAACTGTTTTTT.

V and J are TRBV6-5 and TRBJ1-2; D is perhaps TRBD1 (6 bases). The V gene lost 6 bases and the J gene lost 8 bases, with 22 bases spanning the gap. This CDR3 is 15 amino acids long. From germline, CDR1 is MNHEY and CDR2 SVGAGI. Written as DNA, the CDR3 is TGTGCCAGCAGCGAGGCCACAGGGACAATTAGGGGCTACACCTTC. Protein product: CASSEATGTIRGYTF.

This clone has just a few counts. V and J are TRBV5-6 and TRBJ1-4; TRBD1 aligns across 10 bases. Germline assignment: CDR1 SGHDT and CDR2 YYEEEE. After removal of 1 base from V and 7 bases from J, the junction contained 4 bases not matched to a gene. This CDR3 contains 15 residues. The CDR3 bases are TGTGCCAGCAGCTTGCGGGGGACAGGGGTTGAAAAACTGTTTTTT. The encoded protein is CASSLRGTGVEKLFF.

This chain links TRBV7-9 with TRBJ1-2, with 8 bases aligning to TRBD1. The CDR3 loop spans 14 amino acids. J was trimmed by 0 bases and V by 3 bases; bases with no gene match: 0. The V gene's germline CDR1 is SEHNR and CDR2 FQNEAQ (reference sequence). CDR3 DNA sequence: TGTGCCAGCAGCTTGGGACAGGCTAACTATGGCTACACCTTC. Translation: CASSLGQANYGYTF.

The gene calls are TRBV7-2 and TRBJ2-2; 8 positions match TRBD1. V gave up 5 bases and J gave up 7 bases; unmatched junction bases: 9. The germline gives CDR1 SGHTA, CDR2 FQGNSA. CDR3 length: 15 amino acids. DNA of the CDR3: TGTGCCAGCAGCCTAACGGGACAGGAAGTCGGGGAGCTGTTTTTT. This translates into CASSLTGQEVGELFF.

The J gene is TRBJ2-7, the V gene TRBV7-9; maybe TRBD1 (5 bases). This CDR3 region has 14 residues. The germline V gene encodes CDR1 SEHNR and CDR2 FQNEAQ (reference sequence). V lost 3 bases to trimming and J lost 0 bases, with 9 bases between them. This chain's CDR3 is CASSLPGASYEQYF. CDR3 coding DNA: TGTGCCAGCAGCTTGCCTGGGGCCTCCTACGAGCAGTACTTC.

The chain employs TRBV9 and TRBJ2-7; 8 bases align to TRBD1. Germline-derived CDR1 and CDR2 are SGDLS and YYNGEE. The CDR3 consists of 14 residues. The trim removed 4 bases at V and 1 base at J, leaving 4 bases unmatched. CDR3 amino acids: CASSKGQASYEQYF. CDR3 in DNA: TGTGCCAGCAGCAAGGGACAGGCGTCCTACGAGCAGTACTTC.

A single count supports this clone. This CDR3 is CASSESREGSTEAFF. The CDR3 DNA is TGTGCCAGCAGTGAATCCCGGGAGGGGTCTACTGAAGCTTTCTTT. The V gene is TRBV25-1, the J gene TRBJ1-1, with D maybe TRBD1 (5 bases). This CDR3 is built from 15 residues. Germline V CDR1 and CDR2: MGHDK, SYGVNS. V lost 1 base and J 5 bases, leaving 14 bases between the germline ends.

This clone showed up just a few times. DNA of the CDR3: TGTGCCAGCAGCCAGGATCAGACAGGGGATACGCAGTATTTT. Translated, it gives CASSQDQTGDTQYF. V usage is TRBV5-6 and J usage is TRBJ2-3; 7 positions agree with TRBD1. Per the germline V gene, CDR1 is SGHDT and CDR2 is YYEEEE. The length of the CDR3 is 14 residues. The trim removed 4 bases at V and 6 bases at J, leaving 8 bases unmatched.

This chain joins TRBV11-1 and TRBJ2-5; no clear D. CDR1 and CDR2 (germline): SGHAT, FQDESV (reference sequence). The germline V and J ends were trimmed by 5 bases and 2 bases, with 9 bases remaining between them. CDR3 length: 13 residues. This CDR3 is CASSGPVQETQYF. The DNA of the CDR3 is TGTGCCAGCAGCGGGCCAGTACAAGAGACCCAGTACTTC.

The chain combines TRBV19 with TRBJ1-3, with D maybe TRBD1 (6 bases). V gave up 3 bases and J gave up 0 bases, with 15 bases separating them. CDR3 size: 17 residues. CDR1 and CDR2 (germline): LNHDA, SQIVND (reference sequence). The CDR3 spells CASSIGGGRSSGNTIYF. CDR3 nucleotide sequence: TGTGCCAGTAGTATCGGGGGGGGGCGATCCTCTGGAAACACCATATATTTT.